The 5 T cell receptor beta chains given below trace back to one sample, sequenced in a study of vaccination effects on CD4 cells after COVID-19. These receptors are not linked to any known antigen. Having been cultured for 10 days, the cells underwent CD4+ T cell isolation. It was two doses of either the BNT162b2 or mRNA-1273 vaccine that participants received. Sequencing was performed with immunoSEQ multiplex PCR; in TCRdb, only in-frame clones are kept and a portion is missing. This table holds 45,000 to 65,000 clones, around 84% found once. Sample: CD4+ T cells from PBMCs cultured without peptide, taken after COVID-19 vaccination. These receptors all stem from a human donor who received a COVID-19 vaccine.

The count of this clone is one. V usage is TRBV18 and J usage is TRBJ1-1, with D possibly TRBD1 on 5 matching bases. CDR1 is KGHSH and CDR2 is LQKENI in the germline V gene. This CDR3 has 16 residues. V was shortened by 0 bases and J by 3 bases, with 14 bases between the two germline ends. DNA of the CDR3: TGTGCCAGCTCACCACCGAGGGCAGGGCAGTACACTGAAGCTTTCTTT. The encoded protein is CASSPPRAGQYTEAFF.

The gene calls are TRBV6-1 and TRBJ2-2; D not resolved. Between the trimmed V and J ends, which lost 2 bases and 1 base, there was a span of 11 bases. Germline CDR1 reads MNHNS; CDR2 reads SASEGT. The CDR3 runs to 16 residues. CDR3 loop: CASSEQTGQNTGELFF. In DNA form, the CDR3 reads TGTGCCAGCAGTGAACAAACGGGTCAGAACACCGGGGAGCTGTTTTTT.

The table lists this clone with a count of one. The chain couples TRBV30 to TRBJ2-2; D unresolved. V lost 3 bases and J lost 5, with 7 bases in between. CDR1 is GTSNPN, CDR2 SVGIG, per germline (reference sequence). The CDR3 has 12 amino acids. CDR3 nucleotide sequence: TGTGCCTGGAGAGAGCAGACCGGGGAGCTGTTTTTT. Its translation: CAWREQTGELFF.

The chain carries TRBV6-6 and TRBJ2-1; a weak D match, TRBD2 (7 bases). Germline V lookup: CDR1 MNHNY, CDR2 SVGAGI (reference sequence). V lost 5 bases to trimming and J lost 0 bases, with 17 bases between them. CDR3 size: 17 residues. The CDR3 loop reads CASSRGADTLSYNEQFF. The DNA of the CDR3 is TGTGCCAGCAGTCGGGGGGCAGACACGCTCTCCTACAATGAGCAGTTCTTC.

The chain joins TRBV7-2 to TRBJ1-2; D gene uncertain. The CDR3 has 13 amino acids. The germline V gene encodes CDR1 SGHTA and CDR2 FQGNSA. The V gene lost 6 bases and the J gene lost 1 base, with 9 bases spanning the gap. The CDR3 bases are TGTGCCAGCAGTCGTACCGGTAACTATGGCTACACCTTC. It specifies CASSRTGNYGYTF.